The 26 T cell receptor beta chains below all came from one sample that was sequenced in a study of type 1 and type 2 diabetes patients. Amplification started from genomic DNA. A primer set of 30 forward and 13 reverse primers amplified the CDR3. TCRdb re-derived calls from the multiplex PCR reads in MiXCR, one entry per CDR3 protein. The sample carries under 300,000 distinct CDR3 sequences, 40% to 50% recorded once. The sequenced material came from peripheral blood mononuclear cells (PBMCs). The receptors stem from a man between 18 and 29 years old with type 2 diabetes.

V usage is TRBV7-2 and J usage is TRBJ2-3, with D possibly TRBD1 on 5 matching bases. The length of the CDR3 is 13 residues. The V gene lost 8 bases and the J gene lost 4 bases, with 13 bases spanning the gap. Germline V gene sequence: CDR1 SGHTA, CDR2 FQGNSA. CDR3 bases: TGTGCCAGCGAAGGGGTCGGAGCAGATACGCAGTATTTT. Amino acid sequence: CASEGVGADTQYF.

The genes are TRBV19 and TRBJ2-1; D is uncertain. The germline gives CDR1 LNHDA, CDR2 SQIVND (reference sequence). V lost 4 bases and J 3 bases, leaving 16 bases between the germline ends. The CDR3 is made up of 16 amino acids. CDR3 residues: CASSRAWVRRYNEQFF. The CDR3 nucleotides read TGTGCCAGTAGTAGAGCTTGGGTACGACGCTACAATGAGCAGTTCTTC.

V and J are TRBV24-1 and TRBJ2-6, with unresolved D. V was clipped by 4 bases and J by 1 base, with 7 bases between them. The CDR3 length is 15 residues. CDR1 and CDR2 (germline): KGHDR, SFDVKD. CDR3 sequence (DNA): TGTGCCACCAGTGACTATAATTCTGGGGCCAACGTCCTGACTTTC. It yields the protein CATSDYNSGANVLTF.

The rearrangement links TRBV15 to TRBJ2-5; D is ambiguous. CDR3 length equals 15 residues. Between the trimmed V and J ends, which lost 2 bases and 5 bases, there was a span of 15 bases. Germline V lookup: CDR1 LNHNV, CDR2 YYDKDF (reference sequence). In nucleotides, the CDR3 is TGTGCCACCAGCAGATTAAATGCTCTACGCGAGACCCAGTACTTC. The encoded protein is CATSRLNALRETQYF.

The V and J genes are TRBV25-1 and TRBJ2-3; D unclear. This CDR3 contains 14 residues. From germline, CDR1 is MGHDK and CDR2 SYGVNS. Between the trimmed V and J ends, which lost 3 bases and 0 bases, there was a span of 7 bases. DNA of the CDR3: TGTGCCAGCAGTGATAGTGGGAGCACAGATACGCAGTATTTT. As protein: CASSDSGSTDTQYF.

This clonotype has more than one count but fewer than ten. Relative to the germline gene, one junction end is altered; a read error may explain this. The J gene is TRBJ1-5, the V gene TRBV11-2; tentative D call: TRBD1 (6 bases). Germline assignment: CDR1 SGHAT and CDR2 FQNNGV. The CDR3 length is 13 residues. The chain's CDR3 is CASSGGTNQPRHF. In DNA, the CDR3 is TGTGCCAGCTCCGGTGGGACAAATCAGCCCCGGCATTTT.

The rearrangement links TRBV6-5 to TRBJ2-1, with D tentatively TRBD1 (6 bases). The CDR3 sequence is 14 residues long. Per the germline V gene, CDR1 is MNHEY and CDR2 is SVGAGI. V lost 5 bases, J lost 9 bases, and 17 bases lay in between. The CDR3 nucleotides read TGTGCCAGCAGTCCGACCTCGTCCAGGGGTGAGCAGTTCTTC. Its protein is CASSPTSSRGEQFF.

J is TRBJ2-5 and V is TRBV27, with a possible D match to TRBD2 (6 bases). The CDR3 is made up of 14 amino acids. Looked up from germline, CDR1 is MNHEY and CDR2 is SMNVEV (reference sequence). Trimming removed 3 bases at V and 9 bases at J, with 17 bases between. The CDR3 protein is CASSFSGLPGAQYF. The DNA for the CDR3 is TGTGCCAGCAGTTTTTCGGGGTTACCGGGGGCCCAGTACTTC.

Ten or more counts support this clonotype. This chain connects TRBV30 to TRBJ1-6; D uncertain. This CDR3 spans 13 amino acids. CDR1 is GTSNPN and CDR2 is SVGIG in the germline V gene (reference sequence). V was clipped by 0 bases and J by 7 bases, with 7 bases between them. The CDR3 sequence: CAWSVQSNSPLHF. CDR3 DNA sequence: TGTGCCTGGAGTGTACAGAGCAATTCACCCCTCCACTTT.

The chain recombines TRBV19 with TRBJ2-7, with 9 nucleotides matching TRBD1. The V gene end was trimmed by 2 bases and the J gene end by 6 bases; junction bases not matched to a gene: 11. This CDR3 spans 16 amino acids. Looked up from germline, CDR1 is LNHDA and CDR2 is SQIVND (reference sequence). CDR3 sequence: CASSIRAGTGYGEQYF. The CDR3, as DNA: TGTGCCAGTAGTATAAGAGCCGGGACAGGGTATGGCGAGCAGTACTTC.

There are a few counts of this clonotype. The gene calls are TRBV20-1 and TRBJ2-1; 7 bases match TRBD2. CDR1 DFQATT and CDR2 SNEGSKA come from the germline V gene (reference sequence). This CDR3 is 14 amino acids long. The trim removed 5 bases at V and 2 bases at J, leaving 6 bases unmatched. The DNA for the CDR3 is TGCAGTGCTCATGAGGGGAGGGCCTACAATGAGCAGTTCTTC. Its translation: CSAHEGRAYNEQFF.

Note on this clonotype: Relative to the germline gene, one junction end is altered; a read error may explain this. The J gene is TRBJ1-1, the V gene TRBV10-3, with D uncertain. CDR3 length: 14 residues. The germline V gene has CDR1 ENHRY and CDR2 SYGVKD. CDR3 amino acids: CASSEGGSGTEAFF. Here the CDR3 DNA reads TGTGCCAGCAGTGAGGGCGGATCCGGTACTGAAGCTTTCTTT.

This clonotype was recorded once. J is TRBJ1-1 and V is TRBV7-3, with 9 bases that match TRBD1. The CDR3 extends over 17 amino acids. Germline values: CDR1 SGHTA, CDR2 FQGTGA. With V trimmed by 5 bases and J by 3 bases, 13 bases remained unmatched. CDR3 amino acids: CASSAKDRGAWYTEAFF. The CDR3 coding sequence is TGTGCCAGCAGCGCTAAGGACAGGGGAGCTTGGTACACTGAAGCTTTCTTT.

V and J are TRBV30 and TRBJ1-4; D unresolved. V was pared by 2 bases and J by 8 bases, with 15 bases between. Germline CDR1 GTSNPN, CDR2 SVGIG (reference sequence). CDR3 length equals 14 residues. The CDR3 loop is CAWSLLLRTEKLFF. DNA for the CDR3: TGTGCCTGGAGTTTGTTACTCAGGACGGAAAAACTGTTTTTT.

This clonotype has just a few counts. This sequence joins TRBV20-1 and TRBJ2-2, with D possibly matching TRBD1 (5 bases). Germline V gene sequence: CDR1 DFQATT, CDR2 SNEGSKA (reference sequence). The CDR3 consists of 14 residues. With 3 bases removed from V and 0 bases from J, the gap between germline ends came to 8 bases. Written as DNA, the CDR3 is TGCAGTGCTAGCCAGGGATCGAACACCGGGGAGCTGTTTTTT. Protein product: CSASQGSNTGELFF.

In this sample, this clonotype turned up many times. This chain uses TRBV10-3 with TRBJ1-2; D is possibly TRBD1 (6 bases). The CDR3 is made up of 13 amino acids. Germline V CDR1 and CDR2: ENHRY, SYGVKD. Trimming left V 2 bases short and J 3 bases short, with 7 bases between. The CDR3 region has the DNA TGTGCCATCAGTGAGAGGGGGGACTATGGCTACACCTTC. Translation gives CAISERGDYGYTF.

This chain's CDR3 is CASSPIRGDTQYF. The CDR3 nucleotides are TGTGCCAGCAGCCCCATCCGGGGAGATACGCAGTATTTT. The V and J genes are TRBV7-2 and TRBJ2-3, with D possibly being TRBD2 (5 bases). Germline lookup yields CDR1 SGHTA and CDR2 FQGNSA. CDR3 size: 13 residues. Between the trimmed V and J ends, which lost 5 bases and 5 bases, there was a span of 11 bases.

This clonotype has just a few counts. This sequence joins TRBV5-1 and TRBJ2-7; 9 bases map to TRBD2. Germline V gene data show CDR1 as SGHRS and CDR2 as YFSETQ. With 0 bases clipped from V and 2 bases from J, the junction kept 3 bases outside the gene matches. The CDR3 contains 15 residues. The CDR3, as DNA: TGCGCCAGCAGCTTGGGTAGCGGGAGCGCCTACGAGCAGTACTTC. It codes for CASSLGSGSAYEQYF.

This clonotype showed up just a few times. J is TRBJ1-6 and V is TRBV6-5, with D tentatively TRBD1 (5 bases). CDR1 and CDR2 (germline): MNHEY, SVGAGI. This CDR3 spans 16 amino acids. V dropped 6 bases and J dropped 10 bases, with 22 bases sitting between them. CDR3 sequence reads: CASSAGTSTRISPLHF. As DNA, the CDR3 is TGTGCCAGCAGCGCCGGGACTTCCACTAGAATATCACCCCTCCACTTT.

The V call is TRBV29-1, the J call TRBJ2-7, with TRBD2 identical over 9 bases. The length of the CDR3 is 13 residues. Germline V CDR1 and CDR2: SQVTM, ANQGSEA. V was clipped by 5 bases and J by 4 bases; unmatched bases: 6. DNA of the CDR3: TGCAGCGTTCTCGCGGGAGGGCCGTACGAGCAGTACTTC. Translation gives CSVLAGGPYEQYF.

The chain employs TRBV2 and TRBJ2-2, with 8 positions matching TRBD1. Looked up from germline, CDR1 is SNHLY and CDR2 is FYNNEI. The ends lost 6 bases at V and 6 bases at J; junction bases unmatched: 6. The CDR3 sequence is 14 residues long. The CDR3 DNA reads TGTGCCAGCAGCATGCAGGGGGCCGCCGGGGAGCTGTTTTTT. This codes for CASSMQGAAGELFF.

The gene calls are TRBV19 and TRBJ2-7, with D hard to call. The V gene lost 1 base and the J gene lost 6 bases, with 10 bases spanning the gap. The V gene's germline CDR1 is LNHDA and CDR2 SQIVND (reference sequence). This CDR3 region has 13 residues. The CDR3 DNA reads as TGTGCCAGTAGTATAGGGAGAGCCAGCGAGCAGTACTTC. Its translation is CASSIGRASEQYF.

This chain uses TRBV27 with TRBJ2-3; 13 nucleotides match TRBD2. This CDR3 comprises 15 residues. Germline V gene lookup returns CDR1 MNHEY and CDR2 SMNVEV (reference sequence). The V gene end was trimmed by 6 bases and the J gene end by 6 bases; junction bases not matched to a gene: 6. CDR3 in DNA: TGTGCCAGCAGGGGACTAGCGGGGAACACGGATACGCAGTATTTT. Protein sequence: CASRGLAGNTDTQYF.

This clonotype was detected only a few times. This chain uses TRBV19 with TRBJ1-5; D might be TRBD1 (6 bases). The CDR3 covers 16 residues. CDR1 is LNHDA, CDR2 SQIVND, per germline (reference sequence). The V end lost 3 bases, the J end lost 7 bases, and 19 bases lay between the germline ends. CDR3 region: CASSIGGGAHAQPQHF. The CDR3 coding sequence is TGTGCCAGTAGTATCGGGGGGGGGGCCCACGCACAGCCCCAGCATTTT.

This clonotype has at least ten counts. The V gene is TRBV19, the J gene TRBJ2-5; D not certain. The CDR3 runs to 13 residues. CDR1 and CDR2 from the germline V gene are LNHDA and SQIVND (reference sequence). V was trimmed by 4 bases and J by 1 base, leaving 7 bases between them. CDR3 sequence: CASSKRPQETQYF. The CDR3 DNA sequence: TGTGCCAGTAGTAAGAGACCCCAAGAGACCCAGTACTTC.

The V and J genes are TRBV10-3 and TRBJ1-2, with TRBD1 as a possible D gene (6 bases). This CDR3 has 15 residues. Germline assignment: CDR1 ENHRY and CDR2 SYGVKD. Trimming cost V 2 bases and J 2 bases, with 12 bases left between them. The DNA of the CDR3 is TGTGCCATCAGTGAGGCAGGGGTAGGGAACTATGGCTACACCTTC. Translating gives CAISEAGVGNYGYTF.